Listed below are T cell receptor beta chains from one sample, sequenced in a study of T cell repertoires in cytomegalovirus infection. TCRdb re-called the reads with MiXCR, one entry per CDR3 protein. Among about 260,000 distinct CDR3 sequences listed, roughly an eighth were seen once. Sequenced input: PBMCs. All receptors derive from a human donor in good health (CMV status not recorded). Some clones in this sample may be carry-over from other donors' samples. Each CDR3 is given with its conserved first and last residue. Fields, in order: J gene, D gene, clone size, V gene, CDR3 DNA, CDR3 protein. D genes are given only for firm matches. Clone size is not always given. Where it is, it says once, few, many or a class for expanded clones.

TRBJ2-1	TRBD2	many	TRBV7-3	TGTGCCAGCAGCTTAATAGCGGGGGAGTCCTACAATGAGCAGTTCTTC	CASSLIAGESYNEQFF
TRBJ2-7	-	-	TRBV12-3/TRBV12-4	TGTGCCAGCAGTTTATTGCGAGGGAACTACGAGCAGTACTTC	CASSLLRGNYEQYF
TRBJ1-6	TRBD1	-	TRBV28	TGTGCCAGCAGTATCATCACAGGGGGCTCAGTGGATTCACCCCTCCACTTT	CASSIITGGSVDSPLHF
TRBJ2-7	TRBD1	many	TRBV6-2/TRBV6-3	TGTGCCACCAGGGGACAGCTTTGCTTC	CATRGQLCF
TRBJ1-6	-	few	TRBV7-6	TGTGCCAGCAGCTCCCCGACGCTTTCACCCCTCCACTTT	CASSSPTLSPLHF
TRBJ2-1	-	-	TRBV4-3	TGCGCCAGCAGCCAAGACCGAAGGGAGTTCAATGAGCAGTTCTTC	CASSQDRREFNEQFF
TRBJ2-7	TRBD1	-	TRBV27	TGTGCCAGCAGGACAGGGGGCTACGAGCAGTACTTC	CASRTGGYEQYF
TRBJ1-4	-	-	TRBV28	TGTGCCAGCAGTTTTTTCCGGGATGAAAAACTGTTTTTT	CASSFFRDEKLFF
TRBJ2-3	TRBD1	many	TRBV2	TGTGCCAGCATTTTGACAGGGCAAGAAGATACGCAGTATTTT	CASILTGQEDTQYF
TRBJ1-3	-	many	TRBV7-9	TGTGCCAGCAGCTTAGACGGAAGCTCTGGAAACACCATATATTTT	CASSLDGSSGNTIYF
TRBJ1-1	TRBD1	few	TRBV5-1	TGCGCCAGCAGCAGAGCAGGGGGGGTGAGAACTGAAGCTTTCTTT	CASSRAGGVRTEAFF
TRBJ1-3	-	few	TRBV5-1	TGCGCCAGCAGCTTGGACAGTCCGGGACGAGTCTCTGGAAACACCATATATTTT	CASSLDSPGRVSGNTIYF
TRBJ2-7	TRBD1	-	TRBV6-5	TGTGCCAGCAGAATGGGACAGGGGACCTACGAGCAGTACTTC	CASRMGQGTYEQYF
TRBJ2-5	TRBD1	few	TRBV15	TGTGCCACCAGCAGACTTACAAGGACAGGGTTAGCGTTGGGAGAGACCCAGTACTTC	CATSRLTRTGLALGETQYF
TRBJ2-1	-	-	TRBV2	TGTGCCAGCAGCTCGGGCATACTAAATGAGCAGTTCTTC	CASSSGILNEQFF
TRBJ1-2	-	many	TRBV7-3	TGTGCCAGCAGCTTCTCTGCGGAGACTAACTATGGCTACACCTTC	CASSFSAETNYGYTF
TRBJ1-5	-	few	TRBV28	TGTGCCAGCAGTTTAGGGTCAGTAAGTCAGCCCCAGCATTTT	CASSLGSVSQPQHF
TRBJ1-1	TRBD1	-	TRBV29-1	TGCAGCGTTACCACAGGGGGTTCGAACACTGAAGCTTTCTTT	CSVTTGGSNTEAFF
TRBJ2-3	TRBD2	few	TRBV20-1	TGCAGTCATGTTAGCGGGACGGGCACAGATACGCAGTATTTT	CSHVSGTGTDTQYF
TRBJ2-2	TRBD2	-	TRBV3-1	TGTGCCAGCAGCGTAAGGACGACTAGCGGGGAAAACACCGGGGAGCTGTTTTTT	CASSVRTTSGENTGELFF
TRBJ2-5	-	-	TRBV7-9	TGTGCCAGCAGCTTTGGCAGGGTAAAAGAGACCCAGTACTTC	CASSFGRVKETQYF
TRBJ2-2	TRBD2	-	TRBV20-1	TGCAGTGCTAGAGATCTAACTAGCGAGGTCGGGGAGCTGTTTTTT	CSARDLTSEVGELFF
TRBJ2-5	-	many	TRBV6-2/TRBV6-3	TGTGCCAGCAGCAGAGGCGTCCGGGAGACCCAGTACTTC	CASSRGVRETQYF
TRBJ2-5	-	many	TRBV7-9	TGTGCCAGCAGCCCTACCCGGGACATCGGCGAGACCCAGTACTTC	CASSPTRDIGETQYF
TRBJ2-3	TRBD1	few	TRBV6-2/TRBV6-3	TGTGCCAGCAGTTACAAGACAGGGTTCCATACGCAGTATTTT	CASSYKTGFHTQYF
TRBJ1-1	-	many	TRBV7-2	TGTGCCAGCAGCTTGAGCAGAACGAACACTGAAGCTTTCTTT	CASSLSRTNTEAFF
TRBJ2-1	-	-	TRBV11-2	TGTGCCAGCAGCTCCAGGGTAGGGAATGAGCAGTTCTTC	CASSSRVGNEQFF